The sample holds many counts of the clone carrying this T cell receptor (beta chain). No antigen is known for it. Time point here: technical triplicate 2. 5'RACE generated cDNA with 10-nucleotide random UMIs. MiXCR was run by TCRdb on the 5' RACE reads, yielding one entry per CDR3 protein. The table records more than 55,000 distinct CDR3 sequences, around 24% of them present only once. The data were obtained in a study of neurological immune-mediated disorders. Study findings and constraints: The most TCR clonal expansion was seen in HTLV-1-associated myelopathy, whereas the least was seen in multiple sclerosis, below the level in healthy controls.

Trimming pared 4 bases from V and 3 bases from J, leaving 13 bases between. Germline assignment: CDR1 MGHRA and CDR2 YSYEKL. The CDR3 runs 15 residues. Sequencing used PBMCs. The TCR sequence derives from a man aged 60-69 years with HTLV-1-associated myelopathy (HAM/TSP). The V and J genes are TRBV4-1 and TRBJ1-5, with a possible D match to TRBD1 (6 bases). CDR3 DNA: TGCGCCAGCAGCCCCGCGGACAGCTTCAATCAGCCCCAGCATTTT. Translating it yields CASSPADSFNQPQHF.